What follows are 21 T cell receptor beta chains derived from one specimen sequenced in a study of cytomegalovirus exposure and HLA in healthy donors (dated by TCRdb to 2015 to 2018). Library method: the immunoSEQ multiplex PCR assay. As stored in TCRdb, this immuneACCESS dataset retains in-frame rearrangements with V and J assigned. A fraction of the clones does not appear; measured against another copy, unresolved V genes explain less than half of the discrepancy, and the remainder lacks a known reason. This sample holds about 79,000 clones; 93% were observed only once. The top ten constitute 3.5% to 4% of the sample. The sample comprised PBMCs. Receptor source: a woman aged 25 to 39 in good health and CMV-seronegative.

This chain connects TRBV10-3 to TRBJ2-2, with 12 positions matching TRBD2. Germline assignment: CDR1 ENHRY and CDR2 SYGVKD. The CDR3 contains 17 residues. The V and J ends lost 3 bases and 5 bases, in that order; junction bases with no gene match: 7. CDR3 amino acids: CAISDPGLAGNTGELFF. In nucleotides, the CDR3 is TGTGCCATCAGTGACCCAGGACTAGCGGGAAATACCGGGGAGCTGTTTTTT.

The rearrangement uses TRBV2 and TRBJ2-7; the D gene is possibly TRBD2 (6 bases). The germline V and J ends were trimmed by 4 bases and 5 bases, with 9 bases remaining between them. Germline assignment: CDR1 SNHLY and CDR2 FYNNEI. The CDR3 extends over 12 amino acids. CDR3 sequence reads: CASSGLGNEQYF. The DNA of the CDR3 is TGTGCCAGCAGTGGACTAGGGAACGAGCAGTACTTC. Together with reference TRBV2 and TRBJ2-7, the CDR3 gives the full variable domain: EPEVTQTPSHQVTQMGQEVILRCVPISNHLYFYWYRQILGQKVEFLVSFYNNEISEKSEIFDDQFSVERPDGSNFTLKIRSTKLEDSAMYFCASSGLGNEQYFGPGTRLTVT.

The CDR3 sequence is CASSAVEAANTEAFF. CDR3 nucleotides: TGTGCCAGCAGCGCAGTAGAGGCAGCGAACACTGAAGCTTTCTTT. The chain joins TRBV9 to TRBJ1-1; D not certain. The CDR3 is 15 residues long. The V and J ends lost 3 bases and 1 base respectively, with 13 bases between them. CDR1 is SGDLS, CDR2 YYNGEE, per germline.

V is TRBV10-3 and J is TRBJ2-7; tentative D call: TRBD1 (6 bases). There are 14 residues in the CDR3. CDR1 ENHRY and CDR2 SYGVKD come from the germline V gene. The V and J ends lost 3 bases and 5 bases respectively, with 14 bases between them. The CDR3 reads CAISESAGAHEQYF. CDR3 in DNA: TGTGCCATCAGTGAATCCGCAGGGGCCCACGAGCAGTACTTC.

This clone was found a few times. This chain joins TRBV28 and TRBJ1-5, with 11 bases lining up with TRBD1. Unmatched junction bases numbered 9, after V lost 8 bases and J lost 6 bases. In germline, CDR1 is MDHEN, CDR2 SYDVKM. The CDR3 is 15 amino acids. This CDR3 is CASGPDRGRPQPQHF. In DNA, the CDR3 is TGTGCCAGCGGGCCGGACAGGGGGCGACCTCAGCCCCAGCATTTT.

DNA for the CDR3: TGTGCCAGCGGCGCAGCGGGGGGAACCGGGGAGCTGTTTTTT. Protein product: CASGAAGGTGELFF. J is TRBJ2-2 and V is TRBV7-3; 9 nucleotides align to TRBD2. CDR3 size: 14 residues. V shed 8 bases, J shed 5 bases, and the junction held 6 bases outside the gene matches. Germline CDR1 is SGHTA and CDR2 is FQGTGA.

The rearrangement joins TRBV30 to TRBJ2-1; TRBD2 matches 8 bases. The V and J ends lost 5 bases and 12 bases, in that order; junction bases with no gene match: 12. CDR3 size: 13 residues. CDR1 GTSNPN and CDR2 SVGIG come from the germline V gene (reference sequence). The CDR3 here is CAWGSGGLPGQFF. The CDR3 nucleotides are TGTGCCTGGGGAAGCGGGGGCTTGCCGGGGCAGTTCTTC.

The chain is built from TRBV7-2 and TRBJ2-1; the D gene is possibly TRBD2 (6 bases). Germline V gives CDR1 SGHTA, CDR2 FQGNSA. The CDR3 spans 15 residues. Trimming stripped 0 bases from V and 3 bases from J, with 9 bases between. The CDR3 region is CASSLAVGGYNEQFF. The CDR3 nucleotides are TGTGCCAGCAGCTTAGCGGTGGGGGGCTACAATGAGCAGTTCTTC.

The chain links TRBV5-4 to TRBJ1-1, with D possibly being TRBD1 (6 bases). Germline V gene data show CDR1 as SGHNT and CDR2 as YYREEE (reference sequence). Trimming shortened V by 1 base and J by 0 bases, and 16 bases separated the two germline ends. This CDR3 comprises 17 residues. The CDR3 reads CASSLFPSQGLNTEAFF. As DNA, the CDR3 is TGTGCCAGCAGCTTGTTCCCCTCACAGGGCTTGAACACTGAAGCTTTCTTT.

CDR3: CASSHGQGNTEAFF. For the CDR3, the DNA is TGTGCCAGCAGTCATGGACAGGGGAACACTGAAGCTTTCTTT. This sequence joins TRBV27 and TRBJ1-1, with 8 bases that match TRBD1. Germline V gene data show CDR1 as MNHEY and CDR2 as SMNVEV (reference sequence). Unmatched junction bases numbered 3, after V lost 5 bases and J lost 1 base. The CDR3 is 14 amino acids.

The chain is built from TRBV11-3 and TRBJ2-2; possibly TRBD2 for D (6 bases). The V and J ends lost 2 bases and 5 bases respectively, with 12 bases between them. The CDR3 runs 15 residues. CDR1 and CDR2 (germline): SGHNT, YENEEA. In DNA, the CDR3 is TGTGCCAGCAGCTTAATCGGGGGTGGAACCGGGGAGCTGTTTTTT. It yields the protein CASSLIGGGTGELFF. Complete variable domain (other parts from reference TRBV11-3 and TRBJ2-2): EAGVVQSPRYKIIEKKQPVAFWCNPISGHNTLYWYLQNLGQGPELLIRYENEEAVDDSQLPKDRFSAERLKGVDSTLKIQPAELGDSAVYLCASSLIGGGTGELFFGEGSRLTVL.

The chain links TRBV7-8 to TRBJ2-1, with D perhaps matching TRBD2 (7 bases). V lost 3 bases and J lost 9, with 15 bases in between. This CDR3 region has 14 residues. CDR1 and CDR2 from the germline V gene are SGHVS and FQNEAQ. The CDR3 nucleotides read TGTGCCAGCAGCTTGCCGGGGGGCTCACCTGAGCAGTTCTTC. Its translation: CASSLPGGSPEQFF.

The rearrangement joins TRBV5-1 to TRBJ2-7; TRBD1 matches at 9 bases. The ends lost 5 bases at V and 6 bases at J; junction bases unmatched: 12. The germline gives CDR1 SGHRS, CDR2 YFSETQ. The length of the CDR3 is 15 residues. Here the CDR3 reads CASSLEGDRASEQYF. The DNA for the CDR3 is TGCGCCAGCAGTCTGGAGGGGGACAGGGCTTCCGAGCAGTACTTC.

V is TRBV19 and J is TRBJ1-4; D is unclear. Trimming removed 3 bases from V and 4 bases from J, with 6 bases in between. The CDR3 spans 13 residues. Germline CDR1 reads LNHDA; CDR2 reads SQIVND (reference sequence). The CDR3 DNA sequence: TGTGCCAGTAGTATGCGGATTAATGAAAAACTGTTTTTT. Protein product: CASSMRINEKLFF.

V usage is TRBV27 and J usage is TRBJ1-2, with a weak D call TRBD1 (5 bases). V was shortened by 8 bases and J by 8 bases, with 15 bases between the two germline ends. CDR1 and CDR2 (germline): MNHEY, SMNVEV (reference sequence). This CDR3 contains 12 residues. The CDR3 is CASGPQGSGYTF. CDR3 nucleotide sequence: TGTGCCAGCGGACCTCAGGGTTCCGGCTACACCTTC.

This clone has only a few counts. J is TRBJ2-7 and V is TRBV27; perhaps TRBD1 as D (5 bases). The V and J ends lost 5 bases and 5 bases respectively, with 13 bases between them. This CDR3 region has 13 residues. Germline V lookup: CDR1 MNHEY, CDR2 SMNVEV (reference sequence). CDR3 loop: CASSPQKGHEQYF. As DNA, the CDR3 is TGTGCCAGCAGTCCTCAGAAGGGGCACGAGCAGTACTTC.

The chain couples TRBV7-8 to TRBJ1-1; D possibly corresponds to TRBD1 (5 bases). The germline CDR1 and CDR2 sequences are SGHVS and FQNEAQ. V was pared by 0 bases and J by 5 bases, with 13 bases between. The CDR3 length is 15 residues. CDR3 in DNA: TGTGCCAGCAGCTTAGCGCAGGGCGCAGTGACTGAAGCTTTCTTT. This encodes CASSLAQGAVTEAFF.

The chain carries TRBV18 and TRBJ2-1, with 10 bases aligning to TRBD2. The CDR3 has 16 amino acids. With V trimmed by 0 bases and J by 9 bases, 8 bases remained unmatched. Germline V CDR1 and CDR2: KGHSH, LQKENI. CDR3 DNA: TGTGCCAGCTCACCACCCCTAGCGGGAGTAAGGACTGAGCAGTTCTTC. It specifies CASSPPLAGVRTEQFF.

The rearrangement uses TRBV7-6 and TRBJ1-3; D remains unclear. Per germline, CDR1 SGHVS and CDR2 FNYEAQ. The CDR3 extends over 19 amino acids. V was cut by 3 bases and J by 0 bases, with 21 bases left in between. The CDR3 DNA reads as TGTGCCAGCAGCTTTTCCCCGACACCTTATTCCTTCTCTGGAAACACCATATATTTT. Translating it yields CASSFSPTPYSFSGNTIYF. The variable domain in full, with the rest retrieved from reference TRBV7-6 and TRBJ1-3, is GAGVSQSPRYKVTKRGQDVALRCDPISGHVSLYWYRQALGQGPEFLTYFNYEAQQDKSGLPNDRFSAERPEGSISTLTIQRTEQRDSAMYRCASSFSPTPYSFSGNTIYFGEGSWLTVV.

This chain links TRBV10-2 with TRBJ1-1, with a tentative D call TRBD1 (6 bases). V was clipped by 6 bases and J by 0 bases, with 14 bases between them. CDR1 and CDR2 from the germline V gene are WSHSY and SAAADI. This CDR3 comprises 15 residues. The CDR3 loop is CASSEGQTMNTEAFF. CDR3 DNA: TGCGCCAGCAGCGAAGGACAGACCATGAACACTGAAGCTTTCTTT.

V and J are TRBV9 and TRBJ2-3, with TRBD1 identical over 8 bases. V gave up 4 bases and J gave up 3 bases; unmatched junction bases: 10. Germline assignment: CDR1 SGDLS and CDR2 YYNGEE. The CDR3 runs to 16 residues. The CDR3 DNA reads TGTGCCAGCAGCATCGGCAGGGGGCTTGGTACAGATACGCAGTATTTT. As protein: CASSIGRGLGTDTQYF.